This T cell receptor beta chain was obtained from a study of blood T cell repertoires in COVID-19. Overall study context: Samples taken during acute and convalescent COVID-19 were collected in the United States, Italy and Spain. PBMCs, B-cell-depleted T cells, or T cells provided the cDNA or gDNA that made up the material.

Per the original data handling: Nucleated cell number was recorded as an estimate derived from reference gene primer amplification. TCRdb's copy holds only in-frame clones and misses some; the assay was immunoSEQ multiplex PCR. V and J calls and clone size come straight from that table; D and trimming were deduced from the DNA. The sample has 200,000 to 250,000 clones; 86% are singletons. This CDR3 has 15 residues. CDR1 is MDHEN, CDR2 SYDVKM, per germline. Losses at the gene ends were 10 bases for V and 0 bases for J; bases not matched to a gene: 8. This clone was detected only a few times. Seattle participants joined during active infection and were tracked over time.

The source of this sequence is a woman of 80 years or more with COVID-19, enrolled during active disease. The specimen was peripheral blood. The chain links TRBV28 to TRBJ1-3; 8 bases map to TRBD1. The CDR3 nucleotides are TGTGCCAACATCCAAGGGACAGGCTCTGGAAACACCATATATTTT. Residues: CANIQGTGSGNTIYF.